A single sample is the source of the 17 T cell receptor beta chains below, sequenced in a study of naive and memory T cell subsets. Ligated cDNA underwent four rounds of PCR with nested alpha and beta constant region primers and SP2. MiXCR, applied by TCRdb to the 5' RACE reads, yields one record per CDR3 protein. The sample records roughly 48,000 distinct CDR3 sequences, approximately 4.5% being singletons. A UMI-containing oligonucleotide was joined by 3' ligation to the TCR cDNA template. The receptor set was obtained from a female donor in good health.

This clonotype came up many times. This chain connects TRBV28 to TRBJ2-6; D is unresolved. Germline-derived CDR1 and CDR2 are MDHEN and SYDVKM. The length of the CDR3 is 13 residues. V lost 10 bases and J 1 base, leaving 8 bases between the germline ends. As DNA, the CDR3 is TGTGCCACCCCGACGTCTGGGGCCAACGTCCTGACTTTC. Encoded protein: CATPTSGANVLTF.

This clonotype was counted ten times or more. The CDR3 bases are TGTGCCAGCAGTTTAAGGAGGGCCTACGAGCAGTACTTC. Protein product: CASSLRRAYEQYF. The chain is built from TRBV27 and TRBJ2-7; D is possibly TRBD2 (6 bases). The CDR3 is 13 residues long. Per germline, CDR1 MNHEY and CDR2 SMNVEV (reference sequence). Trimming left V 2 bases short and J 2 bases short, with 7 bases between.

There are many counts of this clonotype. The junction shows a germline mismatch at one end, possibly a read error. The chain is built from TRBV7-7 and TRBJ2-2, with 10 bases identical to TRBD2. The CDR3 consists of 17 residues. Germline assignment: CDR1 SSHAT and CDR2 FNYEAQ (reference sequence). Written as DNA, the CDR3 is TGTGCTAGCAGCTTGAGGACTAGCGGTCCGAACACCGGGGAGCTGTTTTTT. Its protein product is CASSLRTSGPNTGELFF.

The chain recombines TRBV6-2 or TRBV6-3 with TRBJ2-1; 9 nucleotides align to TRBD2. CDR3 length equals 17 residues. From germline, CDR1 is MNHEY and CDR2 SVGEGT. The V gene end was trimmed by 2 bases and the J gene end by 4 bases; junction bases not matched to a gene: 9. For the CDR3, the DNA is TGTGCCAGCAGTTACGCGGCTAGCGGGAATCTGTACAATGAGCAGTTCTTC. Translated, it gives CASSYAASGNLYNEQFF.

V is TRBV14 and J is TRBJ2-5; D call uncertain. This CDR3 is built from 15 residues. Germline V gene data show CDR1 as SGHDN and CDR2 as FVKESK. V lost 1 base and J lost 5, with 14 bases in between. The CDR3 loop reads CASSQGSLGTETQYF. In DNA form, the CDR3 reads TGTGCCAGCAGCCAAGGGTCCTTAGGTACCGAGACCCAGTACTTC.

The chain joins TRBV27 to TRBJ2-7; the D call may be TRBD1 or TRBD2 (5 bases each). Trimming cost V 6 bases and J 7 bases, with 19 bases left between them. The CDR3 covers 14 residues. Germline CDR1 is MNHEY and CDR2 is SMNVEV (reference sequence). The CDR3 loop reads CASRGPGRAWEQYF. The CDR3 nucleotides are TGTGCCAGCAGGGGCCCGGGACGAGCTTGGGAGCAGTACTTC.

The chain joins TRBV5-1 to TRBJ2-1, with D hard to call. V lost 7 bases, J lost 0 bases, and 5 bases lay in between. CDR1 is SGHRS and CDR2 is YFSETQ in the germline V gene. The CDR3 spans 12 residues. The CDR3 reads CASASSYNEQFF. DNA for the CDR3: TGCGCCAGCGCGAGCTCCTACAATGAGCAGTTCTTC.

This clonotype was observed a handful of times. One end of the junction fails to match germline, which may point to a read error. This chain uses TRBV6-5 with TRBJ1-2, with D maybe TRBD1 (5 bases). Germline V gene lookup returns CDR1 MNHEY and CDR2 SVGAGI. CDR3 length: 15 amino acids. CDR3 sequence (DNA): TGTGCCAGCAGTTACTCGCGGGACCGCGCTGATGGCGACACCTTC. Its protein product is CASSYSRDRADGDTF.

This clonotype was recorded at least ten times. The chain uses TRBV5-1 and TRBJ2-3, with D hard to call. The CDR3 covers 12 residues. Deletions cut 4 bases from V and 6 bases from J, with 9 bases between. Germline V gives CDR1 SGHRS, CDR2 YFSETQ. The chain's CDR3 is CASSRDRDTQYF. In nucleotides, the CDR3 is TGCGCCAGCAGCCGAGATCGGGATACGCAGTATTTT.

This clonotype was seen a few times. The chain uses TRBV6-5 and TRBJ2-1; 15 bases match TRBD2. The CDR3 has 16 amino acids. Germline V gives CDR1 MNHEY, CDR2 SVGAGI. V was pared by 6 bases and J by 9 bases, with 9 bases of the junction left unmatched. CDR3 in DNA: TGTGCCAGCAGCCCGGGACTAGCGGGAGGCGTGAGTGAGCAGTTCTTC. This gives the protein CASSPGLAGGVSEQFF.

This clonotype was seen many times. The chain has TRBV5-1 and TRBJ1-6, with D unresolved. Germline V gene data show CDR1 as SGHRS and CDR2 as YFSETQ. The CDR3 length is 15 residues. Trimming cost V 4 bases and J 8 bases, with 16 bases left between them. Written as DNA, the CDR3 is TGCGCCAGCAGCCGGACGCCCGGGATGGATTCACCCCTCCACTTT. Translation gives CASSRTPGMDSPLHF.

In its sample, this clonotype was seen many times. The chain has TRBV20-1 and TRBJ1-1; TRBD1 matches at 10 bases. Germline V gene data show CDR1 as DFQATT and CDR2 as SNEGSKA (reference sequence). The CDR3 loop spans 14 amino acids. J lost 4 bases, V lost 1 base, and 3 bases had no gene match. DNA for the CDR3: TGCAGTGCTAGAGGGACAGGGGGGGGCACTGAAGCTTTCTTT. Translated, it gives CSARGTGGGTEAFF.

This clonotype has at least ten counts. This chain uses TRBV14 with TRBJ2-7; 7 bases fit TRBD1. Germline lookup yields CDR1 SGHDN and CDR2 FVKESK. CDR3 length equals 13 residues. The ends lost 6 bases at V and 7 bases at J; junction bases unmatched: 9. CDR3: CASSLSGGREQYF. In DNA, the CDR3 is TGTGCCAGCAGTCTCTCAGGGGGTCGGGAGCAGTACTTC. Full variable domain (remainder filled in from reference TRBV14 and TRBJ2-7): EAGVTQFPSHSVIEKGQTVTLRCDPISGHDNLYWYRRVMGKEIKFLLHFVKESKQDESGMPNNRFLAERTGGTYSTLKVQPAELEDSGVYFCASSLSGGREQYFGPGTRLTVT.

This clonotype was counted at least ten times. The CDR3 loop reads CASSLFYNEQFF. DNA of the CDR3: TGTGCCAGCAGCTTATTCTACAATGAGCAGTTCTTC. The chain employs TRBV7-2 and TRBJ2-1; D unclear. The CDR3 is 12 amino acids. Trimming pared 2 bases from V and 3 bases from J, leaving 2 bases between. The germline gives CDR1 SGHTA, CDR2 FQGNSA.

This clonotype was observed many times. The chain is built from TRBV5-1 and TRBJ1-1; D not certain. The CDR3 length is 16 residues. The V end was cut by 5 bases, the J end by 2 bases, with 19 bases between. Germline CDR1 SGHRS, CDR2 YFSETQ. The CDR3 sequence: CASRSTVARSNTEAFF. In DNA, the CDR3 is TGCGCCAGCAGATCAACGGTGGCCAGGAGCAACACTGAAGCTTTCTTT.

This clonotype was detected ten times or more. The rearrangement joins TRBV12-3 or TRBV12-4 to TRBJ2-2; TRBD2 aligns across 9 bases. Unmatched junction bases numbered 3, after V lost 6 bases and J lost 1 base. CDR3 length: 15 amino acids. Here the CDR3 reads CASRIAGVNTGELFF. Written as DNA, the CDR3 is TGTGCCAGCAGAATAGCGGGGGTGAACACCGGGGAGCTGTTTTTT.

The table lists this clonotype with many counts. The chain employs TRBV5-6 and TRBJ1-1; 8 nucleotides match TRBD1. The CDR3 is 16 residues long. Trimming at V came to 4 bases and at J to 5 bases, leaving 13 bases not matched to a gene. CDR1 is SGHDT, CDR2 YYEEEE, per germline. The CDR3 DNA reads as TGTGCCAGCAGCCCCGACAGGGGAAGTTTGGGGACTGAAGCTTTCTTT. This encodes CASSPDRGSLGTEAFF.